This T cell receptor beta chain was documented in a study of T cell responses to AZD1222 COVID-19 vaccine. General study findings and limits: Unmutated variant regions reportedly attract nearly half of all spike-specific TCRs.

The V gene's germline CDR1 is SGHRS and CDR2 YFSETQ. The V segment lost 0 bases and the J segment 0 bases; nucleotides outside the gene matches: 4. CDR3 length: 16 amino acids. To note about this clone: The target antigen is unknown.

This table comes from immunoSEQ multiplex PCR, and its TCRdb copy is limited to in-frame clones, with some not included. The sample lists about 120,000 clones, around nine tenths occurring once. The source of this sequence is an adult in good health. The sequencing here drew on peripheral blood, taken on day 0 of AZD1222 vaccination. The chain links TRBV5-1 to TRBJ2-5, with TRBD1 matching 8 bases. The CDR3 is CASSLGTGTHQETQYF. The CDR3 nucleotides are TGCGCCAGCAGCTTGGGGACAGGGACCCACCAAGAGACCCAGTACTTC.